One sample yielded the 9 T cell receptor beta chains listed below, sequenced in a study of CD8+CD57+ T cells in acquired aplastic anemia. The template for TCR beta VDJ and CDR3 sequence profiling was genomic DNA. TCRdb used MiXCR to reprocess the reads, holding one entry per CDR3 protein. The table lists roughly 150,000 distinct CDR3 sequences, 35% to 55% of them singletons. The sequenced material came from sorted CD4+, CD8+, or CD8+CD57+ T cells (not recorded which) from PBMCs. The origin of the receptors is a human donor in good health.

The chain recombines TRBV2 with TRBJ1-6; no definite D call. This CDR3 has 13 residues. In germline, CDR1 is SNHLY, CDR2 FYNNEI. The V end lost 4 bases, the J end lost 8 bases, and 9 bases lay between the germline ends. The CDR3 DNA reads TGTGCCAGCAGTGGGTTTGCCGATTCACCCCTCCACTTT. Protein sequence: CASSGFADSPLHF.

The chain couples TRBV28 to TRBJ1-5; a possible D gene is TRBD1 (5 bases). Trimming took 2 bases from V and 0 from J, leaving 14 bases between them. In germline, CDR1 is MDHEN, CDR2 SYDVKM. The CDR3 has 17 residues. The CDR3 DNA follows: TGTGCCAGCAGTTTAGAGCTCAGGGAGACTAGCAATCAGCCCCAGCATTTT. Its protein product is CASSLELRETSNQPQHF.

The chain employs TRBV10-2 and TRBJ2-4; tentatively, D is TRBD2 (5 bases). The germline gives CDR1 WSHSY, CDR2 SAAADI. The CDR3 runs 15 residues. The V gene lost 6 bases and the J gene lost 0 bases, with 12 bases spanning the gap. CDR3 region: CASRHRDLAKNIQYF. Here the CDR3 DNA reads TGCGCCAGCAGGCACCGGGATTTAGCCAAAAACATTCAGTACTTC.

The chain links TRBV10-3 to TRBJ1-2; possible D gene TRBD1, 5 bases. With 6 bases removed from V and 0 bases from J, the gap between germline ends came to 20 bases. This CDR3 is built from 17 residues. CDR1 ENHRY and CDR2 SYGVKD come from the germline V gene. In DNA, the CDR3 is TGTGCCATCAGGGATTCCTACCGGGGGTCTGCTAACTATGGCTACACCTTC. It codes for CAIRDSYRGSANYGYTF.

The chain joins TRBV9 to TRBJ2-7; D gene uncertain. The CDR3 runs 14 residues. Looked up from germline, CDR1 is SGDLS and CDR2 is YYNGEE. V gave up 0 bases and J gave up 1 base, with 8 bases separating them. In nucleotides, the CDR3 is TGTGCCAGCAGCGTAGGCGGATTATCCTACGAGCAGTACTTC. Its protein is CASSVGGLSYEQYF.

This chain joins TRBV7-2 and TRBJ1-2; the D gene is possibly TRBD1 (6 bases). V was shortened by 2 bases and J by 8 bases, with 12 bases between the two germline ends. This CDR3 comprises 13 residues. CDR1 and CDR2 from the germline V gene are SGHTA and FQGNSA. CDR3 DNA sequence: TGTGCCAGCAGCTTATCGGGGGGCAGGGGCTACACCTTC. Translation: CASSLSGGRGYTF.

This chain's CDR3 is CASSLGDVTNEKLFF. The CDR3, as DNA: TGCGCCAGCAGCTTGGGAGATGTGACTAATGAAAAACTGTTTTTT. The genes are TRBV5-1 and TRBJ1-4; D call uncertain. The CDR3 sequence is 15 residues long. Trimming removed 0 bases at V and 2 bases at J, with 8 bases between. Per the germline V gene, CDR1 is SGHRS and CDR2 is YFSETQ.

This clonotype was counted only a few times. The chain joins TRBV19 to TRBJ1-3, with unresolved D. V lost 7 bases to trimming and J lost 3 bases, with 10 bases between them. CDR3 length: 13 amino acids. Germline CDR1 is LNHDA and CDR2 is SQIVND (reference sequence). CDR3 in amino acids: CASTDTGGNTIYF. The DNA for the CDR3 is TGTGCCAGTACAGACACGGGTGGAAACACCATATATTTT.

This clonotype was observed a few times. This chain connects TRBV29-1 to TRBJ1-1, with D maybe TRBD1 (6 bases). Between the trimmed V and J ends, which lost 0 bases and 8 bases, there was a span of 7 bases. The germline V gene has CDR1 SQVTM and CDR2 ANQGSEA. CDR3 length equals 11 residues. The CDR3 nucleotides are TGCAGCGTTGAAGAGGACAGAGAAGCTTTCTTT. Protein sequence: CSVEEDREAFF.